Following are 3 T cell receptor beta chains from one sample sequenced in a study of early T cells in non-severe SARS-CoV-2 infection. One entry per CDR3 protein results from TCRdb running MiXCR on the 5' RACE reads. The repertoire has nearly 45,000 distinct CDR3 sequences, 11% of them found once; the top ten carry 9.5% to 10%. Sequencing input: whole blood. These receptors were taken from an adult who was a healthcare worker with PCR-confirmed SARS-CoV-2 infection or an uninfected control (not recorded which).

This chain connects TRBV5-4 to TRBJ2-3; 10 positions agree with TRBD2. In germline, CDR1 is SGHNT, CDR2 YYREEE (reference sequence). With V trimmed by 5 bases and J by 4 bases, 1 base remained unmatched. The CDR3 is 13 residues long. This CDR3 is CASRTSGSDTQYF. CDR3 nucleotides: TGTGCCAGCAGGACTAGCGGGTCAGATACGCAGTATTTT.

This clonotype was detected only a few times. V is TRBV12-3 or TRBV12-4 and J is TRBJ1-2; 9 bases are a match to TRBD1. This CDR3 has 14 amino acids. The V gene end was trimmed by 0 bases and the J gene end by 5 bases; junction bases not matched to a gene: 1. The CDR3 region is CASSLAGTGYGYTF. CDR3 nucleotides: TGTGCCAGCAGTTTAGCCGGGACAGGGTATGGCTACACCTTC.

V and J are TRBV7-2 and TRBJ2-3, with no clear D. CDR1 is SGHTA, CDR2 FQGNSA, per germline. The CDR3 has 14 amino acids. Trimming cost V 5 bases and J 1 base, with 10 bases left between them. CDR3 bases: TGTGCCAGCAGCCCAATGACCGGCACAGATACGCAGTATTTT. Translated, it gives CASSPMTGTDTQYF.